This TCR beta chain was captured by sequencing in a study of regulatory T cells. The PCR used 52 TRBV and 13 TRBJ primers. Some clones are missing from TCRdb's copy, which holds only in-frame ones; the method was immunoSEQ multiplex PCR. The sample has tens of thousands of clones, roughly 88% seen once. A word on this clone: The target antigen is unknown.

The CDR3 sequence is 15 residues long. Trimming cost V 1 base and J 4 bases; bases outside gene matches: 6. Germline assignment: CDR1 SGHRS and CDR2 YFSETQ. Patients, 2 to 39 years old, had expanded memory T-cell proportions. CD4+ cells were sorted into CD25-high CD127-low regulatory cells and CD25-low CD127-high conventional cells. Findings and caveats of the study: Hydrophobic residues at CDR3 positions 6 and 7 were enriched in conventional CD4+ T cells of CD3G-deficient patients.

This TCR was recovered from a child under 18 with CD3G deficiency. The V gene is TRBV5-1, the J gene TRBJ2-5, with 8 bases fitting TRBD1. Source material: conventional CD4+ T cells sorted from blood. The CDR3 nucleotides read TGCGCCAGCAGCTTGAAGACAGGGGTGGGAGAGACCCAGTACTTC. Translating it yields CASSLKTGVGETQYF.